This entry concerns a single T cell receptor beta chain. Each CDR3 protein is one row after TCRdb ran MiXCR on the 5' RACE reads. The sample holds more than 300,000 distinct CDR3 sequences, approximately 12% seen once. The sample is drawn from a study of T cells after yellow fever vaccination. Trimming removed 4 bases at V and 12 bases at J, with 27 bases between. The CDR3 spans 16 residues. CDR1 is LGHDT and CDR2 is YNNKEL in the germline V gene (reference sequence). The source is a man between 18 and 35 years old who received the YFV17D yellow fever vaccine. This chain uses TRBV3-1 with TRBJ1-1; possible D gene TRBD1, 6 bases. The starting material was CD4+ T cells sorted from PBMCs, obtained 45 days after the yellow fever booster vaccination. In DNA form, the CDR3 reads TGTGCCAGCAGCCTTCGTGGGCAGGACAGTATAATAGCGCCTTTCTTT. Translating gives CASSLRGQDSIIAPFF.